This T cell receptor (beta chain) appears in the sequencing data of a study of T cells in Graves' hyperthyroidism and ophthalmopathy (dated by TCRdb to the late 2010s). Regarding the complete study: Peripheral blood was sampled at the time of initial diagnosis, prior to any treatment. For training and testing, the approximately 97 patients in the discovery cohort were randomly divided in a 7:3 ratio. Prospective prediction of ophthalmopathy was tested in an independent validation cohort of approximately 19 hyperthyroidism patients and 15 to 17 patients who later progressed to ophthalmopathy. TCR V-J signatures able to tell the groups apart were searched for in a discovery cohort of some 100 patients, of whom 43 had Graves' ophthalmopathy and around 57 had stable Graves' hyperthyroidism. Thyroid tissue and blood T-cell repertoires from about six Graves' hyperthyroidism patients were also compared in the study. The paper describes TCR Vbeta CDR3 sequencing of some 130 peripheral blood samples, made up of around 41 ophthalmopathy patients, some 76 hyperthyroidism patients and 17 progressor patients. After sampling, hyperthyroidism patients received methimazole starting at 30 mg daily, and ophthalmopathy patients received high-dose intravenous methylprednisolone. Results the study describes overall, beyond this receptor: In validation, the model predicted progression to ophthalmopathy a median of around 6.5 months before onset, with approximately 71% sensitivity and roughly 73% specificity. A 13 V-J signature model separated ophthalmopathy from stable hyperthyroidism, with over 85% sensitivity and 81.08% specificity in cross-validation and 80%/75% in testing. Sample size was not statistically predetermined, and investigators were not blinded to group allocation. Most expanded thyroid clonotypes (frequency above 0.001) were also detected in blood, suggesting blood repertoires may reflect thyroid immune responses.

In the ophthalmopathy patients, disease was moderately to severely active, with a Clinical Activity Score of 3 or more, a NOSPECS grade of 4 or more, and a duration of less than 3 months. Exclusion was applied to patients with uncontrolled infections, other autoimmune diseases, pregnancy or lactation. Diagnoses were based on clinical symptoms, serum thyroxine and TRAb, thyroid ultrasound and orbital computed tomography. Ficoll-Paque density gradient centrifugation was used to isolate PBMCs from about 9 ml of fresh peripheral blood. Trizol reagent was used to extract total RNA, and RNA quality was then checked on an Agilent 2100 Bioanalyzer. The germline V end is reduced by 2 bases and the J end by 7 bases; junction bases left unmatched: 1. Based on the germline V gene, the CDR1 and CDR2 sequences are MNHEY and SVGAGI. CDR3 length: 12 amino acids, cysteine to phenylalanine. The only DNA kept is the CDR3, 36 bases in frame from the first base.

The TCR beta CDR3 regions were amplified from RNA transcripts. The TCR CDR3 was subjected to a first round of RT-PCR using the HTBI primer set and the Qiagen OneStep RT-PCR kit. A second multiplex PCR round built the libraries, followed by size selection and purification. Paired-end sequencing of the libraries was performed with 100 bp reads on an Illumina HiSeq2000. In the paper's pipeline: SOAPnuke was used to process the raw data, with reads discarded if the reads contained adapters or uncalled bases, had a mean Phred below 15, or lacked an exact constant-primer or identifier match. High-quality paired reads were merged with COPE v1.2.5, and unique nucleotide sequences were defined as clonotypes. Clonotypes were aligned to IMGT TRBV, TRBD and TRBJ reference segments using MiTCR v1.1. The analysis included only V-J combinations with a frequency above 0.0001, which together covered more than 99% of the repertoires. The TCS score was defined as F50 (clonal expansion) divided by E x V (chaos), with BLOSUM62-based TCRdist calculated between CDR3 peptides within each V-J. Welch's t-statistics and random forest reduced around 520 V-J features to 13, which were used in a naive Bayes classifier (R e1071). TCRdb took the public reads, trimmed them with fastp at Q25, ran MiXCR for clone calling and kept in-frame beta chains. One record per CDR3 amino acid sequence lists the most common genes and DNA. The V and J calls shown here were made by TCRdb, not taken from the authors' results. This sample gives about 400,000 distinct CDR3 sequences in total; around 15% of them show up just once. The ten largest clones represent roughly 13% of the sample.

This clonotype occurred many times. This receptor's antigen is unknown. No much larger clonotype is one base removed from it; base qualities were not supplied. Here the chain combines TRBV6-5 and TRBJ1-1, with 7 middle bases fitting TRBD1. Sequencing was performed on blood. The origin of this receptor is a man aged 18 to 30 with Graves' ophthalmopathy. The DNA reads TGTGCCAGCAGTTACCGGACAGGTGAAGCTTTCTTT. Its amino acids are CASSYRTGEAFF.